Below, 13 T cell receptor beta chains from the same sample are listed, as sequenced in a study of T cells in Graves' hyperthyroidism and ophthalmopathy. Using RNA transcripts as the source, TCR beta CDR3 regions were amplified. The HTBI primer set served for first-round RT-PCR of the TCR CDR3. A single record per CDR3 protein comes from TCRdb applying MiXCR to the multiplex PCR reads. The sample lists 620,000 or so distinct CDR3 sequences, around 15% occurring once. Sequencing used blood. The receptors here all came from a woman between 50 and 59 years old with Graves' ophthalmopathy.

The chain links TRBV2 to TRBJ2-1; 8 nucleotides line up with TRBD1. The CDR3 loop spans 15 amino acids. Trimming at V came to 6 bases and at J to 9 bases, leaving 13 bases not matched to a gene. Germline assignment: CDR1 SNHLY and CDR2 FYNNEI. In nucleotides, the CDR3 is TGTGCCAGCAGAGCCCCCGGGACAGGCACTAGTGAGCAGTTCTTC. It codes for CASRAPGTGTSEQFF.

The DNA for the CDR3 is TGTGCCAGCGCCCACTTAGCGGGGAGCACAGATACGCAGTATTTT. Amino acid sequence: CASAHLAGSTDTQYF. The chain recombines TRBV6-1 with TRBJ2-3; 8 bases fit TRBD2. CDR3 length equals 15 residues. Germline CDR1 MNHNS, CDR2 SASEGT. V lost 8 bases to trimming and J lost 0 bases; unmatched junction nucleotides: 7.

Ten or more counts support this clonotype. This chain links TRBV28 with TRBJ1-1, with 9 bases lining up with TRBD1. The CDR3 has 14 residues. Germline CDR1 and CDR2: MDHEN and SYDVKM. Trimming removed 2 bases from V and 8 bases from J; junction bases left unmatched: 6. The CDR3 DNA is TGTGCCAGCAGTTTAGTCGGGGACAGGGCCGAAGCTTTCTTT. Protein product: CASSLVGDRAEAFF.

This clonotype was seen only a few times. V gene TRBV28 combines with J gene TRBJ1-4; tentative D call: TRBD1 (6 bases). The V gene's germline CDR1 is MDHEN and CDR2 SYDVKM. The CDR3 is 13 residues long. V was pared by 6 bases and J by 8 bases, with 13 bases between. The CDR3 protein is CASSSGAWEKLFF. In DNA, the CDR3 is TGTGCCAGCAGCTCAGGGGCCTGGGAAAAACTGTTTTTT.

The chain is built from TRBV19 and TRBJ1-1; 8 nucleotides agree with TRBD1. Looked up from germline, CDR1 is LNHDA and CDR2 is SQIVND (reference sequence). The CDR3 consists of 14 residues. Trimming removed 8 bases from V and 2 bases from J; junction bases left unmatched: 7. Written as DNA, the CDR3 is TGTGCCAGTGCAAAGGACAGGGATAACACTGAAGCTTTCTTT. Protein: CASAKDRDNTEAFF.

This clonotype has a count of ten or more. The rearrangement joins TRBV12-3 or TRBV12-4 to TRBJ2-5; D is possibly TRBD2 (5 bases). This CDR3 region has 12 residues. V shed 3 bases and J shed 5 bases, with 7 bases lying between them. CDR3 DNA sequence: TGTGCCAGCAGTTTTGCGGGTGAGACCCAGTACTTC. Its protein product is CASSFAGETQYF.

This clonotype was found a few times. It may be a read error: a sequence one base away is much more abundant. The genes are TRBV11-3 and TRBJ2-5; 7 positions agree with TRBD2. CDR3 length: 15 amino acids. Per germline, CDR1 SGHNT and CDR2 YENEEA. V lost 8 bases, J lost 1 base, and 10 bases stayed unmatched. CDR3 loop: CASPWEGYPQETQYF. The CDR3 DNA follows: TGTGCCAGCCCATGGGAGGGTTACCCCCAAGAGACCCAGTACTTC.

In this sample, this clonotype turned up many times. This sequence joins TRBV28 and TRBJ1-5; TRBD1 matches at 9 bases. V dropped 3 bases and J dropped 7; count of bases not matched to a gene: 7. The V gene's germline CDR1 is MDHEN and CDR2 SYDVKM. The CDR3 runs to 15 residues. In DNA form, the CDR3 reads TGTGCCAGCAGTTTTGGGACAGGGCTCGGGCAGCCCCAGCATTTT. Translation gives CASSFGTGLGQPQHF. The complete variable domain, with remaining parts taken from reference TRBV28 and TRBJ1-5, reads DVKVTQSSRYLVKRTGEKVFLECVQDMDHENMFWYRQDPGLGLRLIYFSYDVKMKEKGDIPEGYSVSREKKERFSLILESASTNQTSMYLCASSFGTGLGQPQHFGDGTRLSIL.

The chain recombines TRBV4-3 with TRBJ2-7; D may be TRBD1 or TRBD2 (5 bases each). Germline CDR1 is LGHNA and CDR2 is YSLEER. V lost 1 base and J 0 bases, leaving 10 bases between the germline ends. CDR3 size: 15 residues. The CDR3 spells CASSQAGTDSYEQYF. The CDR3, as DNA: TGCGCCAGCAGCCAAGCCGGGACGGACTCCTACGAGCAGTACTTC.

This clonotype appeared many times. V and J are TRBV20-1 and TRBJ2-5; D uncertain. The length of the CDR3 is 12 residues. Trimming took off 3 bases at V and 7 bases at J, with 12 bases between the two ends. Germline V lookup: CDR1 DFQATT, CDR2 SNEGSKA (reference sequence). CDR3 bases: TGCAGTGCTAGTGACCATCGTTGGACCCAGTACTTC. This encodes CSASDHRWTQYF.

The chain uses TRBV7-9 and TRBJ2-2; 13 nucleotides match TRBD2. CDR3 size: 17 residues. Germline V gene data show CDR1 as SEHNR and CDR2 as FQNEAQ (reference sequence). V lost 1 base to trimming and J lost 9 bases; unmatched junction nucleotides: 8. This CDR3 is CASSLVGGTSGIRELFF. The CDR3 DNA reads TGTGCCAGCAGCTTAGTCGGCGGGACTAGCGGGATTCGGGAGCTGTTTTTT.

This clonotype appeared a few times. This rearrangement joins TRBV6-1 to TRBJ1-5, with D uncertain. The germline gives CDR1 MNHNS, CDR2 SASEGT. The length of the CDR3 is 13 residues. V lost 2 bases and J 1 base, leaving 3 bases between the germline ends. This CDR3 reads CASSERSNQPQHF. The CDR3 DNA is TGTGCCAGCAGTGAACGGAGCAATCAGCCCCAGCATTTT.

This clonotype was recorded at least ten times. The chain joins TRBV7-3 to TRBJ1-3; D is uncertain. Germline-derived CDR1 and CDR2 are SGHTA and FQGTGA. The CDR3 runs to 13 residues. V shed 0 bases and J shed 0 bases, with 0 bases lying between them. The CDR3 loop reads CASSLTSGNTIYF. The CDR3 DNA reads TGTGCCAGCAGCTTAACCTCTGGAAACACCATATATTTT.